This T cell receptor (beta chain) was identified in a study of blood T cell repertoires in COVID-19. The overall study: Spain, Italy and the United States supplied samples that represented acute and convalescent COVID-19.

Per the original methods: Researchers report that nucleated cell counts were estimated from reference gene primer amplification. Sequencing was performed with immunoSEQ multiplex PCR; in TCRdb, only in-frame clones are kept and a portion is missing. The V and J calls and clone size are taken from that table; D and trimming were inferred from the DNA. The sample carries some 94,000 clones, 85% to 90% recorded once. This CDR3 spans 13 amino acids. V was pared by 4 bases and J by 4 bases, with 10 bases between. CDR1 and CDR2 from the germline V gene are LNHDA and SQIVND (reference sequence). This clone was observed a handful of times.

Sequencing input: peripheral blood. The chain uses TRBV19 and TRBJ1-2; D remains unclear. The clonotype was recovered from a human donor in a cohort sampled during active COVID-19. This CDR3 reads CASSTGPPYGYTF. CDR3 DNA: TGTGCCAGTAGTACTGGCCCCCCCTATGGCTACACCTTC.